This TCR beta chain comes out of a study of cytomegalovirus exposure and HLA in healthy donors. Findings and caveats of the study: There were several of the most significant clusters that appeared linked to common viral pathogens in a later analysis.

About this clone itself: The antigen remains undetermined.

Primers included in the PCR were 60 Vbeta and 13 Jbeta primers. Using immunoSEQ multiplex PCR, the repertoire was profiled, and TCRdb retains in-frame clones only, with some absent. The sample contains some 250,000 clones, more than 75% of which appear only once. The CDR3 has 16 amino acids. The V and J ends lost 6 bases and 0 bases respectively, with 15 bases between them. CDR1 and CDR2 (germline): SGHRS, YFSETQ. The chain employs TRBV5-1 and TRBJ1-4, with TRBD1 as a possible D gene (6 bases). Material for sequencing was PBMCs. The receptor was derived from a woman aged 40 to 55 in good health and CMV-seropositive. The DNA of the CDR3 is TGCGCCAGCACCTTTACAGGGTCAGCAACTAATGAAAAACTGTTTTTT. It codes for CASTFTGSATNEKLFF. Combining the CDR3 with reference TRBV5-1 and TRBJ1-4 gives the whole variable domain KAGVTQTPRYLIKTRGQQVTLSCSPISGHRSVSWYQQTPGQGLQFLFEYFSETQRNKGNFPGRFSGRQFSNSRSEMNVSTLELGDSALYLCASTFTGSATNEKLFFGSGTQLSVL.